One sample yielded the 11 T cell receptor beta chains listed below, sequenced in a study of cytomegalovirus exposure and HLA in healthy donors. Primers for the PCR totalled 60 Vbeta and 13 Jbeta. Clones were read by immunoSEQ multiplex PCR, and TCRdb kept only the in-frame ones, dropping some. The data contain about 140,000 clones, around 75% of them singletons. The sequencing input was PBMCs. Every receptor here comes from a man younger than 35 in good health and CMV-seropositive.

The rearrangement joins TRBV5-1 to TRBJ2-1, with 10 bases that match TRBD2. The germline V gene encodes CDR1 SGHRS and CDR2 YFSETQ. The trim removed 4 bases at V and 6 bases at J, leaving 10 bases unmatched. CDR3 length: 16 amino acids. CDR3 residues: CASSLTPGTSVNEQFF. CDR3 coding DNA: TGCGCCAGCAGCCTAACCCCCGGGACTAGCGTCAATGAGCAGTTCTTC. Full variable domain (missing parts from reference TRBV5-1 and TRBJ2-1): KAGVTQTPRYLIKTRGQQVTLSCSPISGHRSVSWYQQTPGQGLQFLFEYFSETQRNKGNFPGRFSGRQFSNSRSEMNVSTLELGDSALYLCASSLTPGTSVNEQFFGPGTRLTVL.

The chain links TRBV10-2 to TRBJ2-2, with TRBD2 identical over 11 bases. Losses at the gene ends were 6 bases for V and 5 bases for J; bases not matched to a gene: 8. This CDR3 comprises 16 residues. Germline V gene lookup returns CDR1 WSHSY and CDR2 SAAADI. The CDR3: CASRTTSGSRTGELFF. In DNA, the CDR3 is TGCGCCAGCAGGACTACTAGCGGGAGCAGGACCGGGGAGCTGTTTTTT.

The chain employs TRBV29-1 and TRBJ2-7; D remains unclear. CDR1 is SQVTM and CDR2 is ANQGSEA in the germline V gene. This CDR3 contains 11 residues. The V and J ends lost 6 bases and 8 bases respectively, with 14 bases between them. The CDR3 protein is CSVLTERKQYF. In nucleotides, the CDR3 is TGCAGCGTCTTGACGGAGCGCAAGCAGTACTTC.

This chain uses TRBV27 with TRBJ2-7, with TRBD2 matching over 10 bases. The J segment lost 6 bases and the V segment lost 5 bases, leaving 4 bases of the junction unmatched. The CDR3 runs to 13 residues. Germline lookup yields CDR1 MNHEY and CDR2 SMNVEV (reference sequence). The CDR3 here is CASSARLAGEQYF. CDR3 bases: TGTGCCAGCAGTGCCAGACTAGCGGGCGAGCAGTACTTC.

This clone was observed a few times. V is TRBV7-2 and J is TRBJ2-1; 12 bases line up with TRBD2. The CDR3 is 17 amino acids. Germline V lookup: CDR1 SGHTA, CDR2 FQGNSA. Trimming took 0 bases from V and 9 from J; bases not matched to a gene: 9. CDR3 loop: CASSLAGGTSGLGEQFF. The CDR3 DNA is TGTGCCAGCAGCTTAGCGGGGGGGACTAGCGGGTTAGGTGAGCAGTTCTTC.

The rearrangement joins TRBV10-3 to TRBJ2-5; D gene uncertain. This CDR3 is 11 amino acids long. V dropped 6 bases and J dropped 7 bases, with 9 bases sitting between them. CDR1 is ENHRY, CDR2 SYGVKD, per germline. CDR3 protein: CAIRGERTQYF. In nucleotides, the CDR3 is TGTGCCATCAGAGGAGAGCGGACCCAGTACTTC.

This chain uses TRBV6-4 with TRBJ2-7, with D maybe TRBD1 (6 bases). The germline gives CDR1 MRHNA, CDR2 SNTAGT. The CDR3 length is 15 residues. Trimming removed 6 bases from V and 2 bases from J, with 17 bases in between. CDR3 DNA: TGTGCCAGCAGCGTTAAAAATACAGGGCCCTACGAGCAGTACTTC. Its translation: CASSVKNTGPYEQYF.

The CDR3 region has the DNA TGTGCCAGCAGCGTAGATGGACAGGGCGACAATGAGCAGTTCTTC. This codes for CASSVDGQGDNEQFF. J is TRBJ2-1 and V is TRBV9, with TRBD1 matching 8 bases. The CDR3 loop spans 15 amino acids. Germline loops: CDR1 SGDLS, CDR2 YYNGEE. Losses at the gene ends were 0 bases for V and 5 bases for J; bases not matched to a gene: 4. The whole variable domain, remainder taken from reference TRBV9 and TRBJ2-1, is DSGVTQTPKHLITATGQRVTLRCSPRSGDLSVYWYQQSLDQGLQFLIQYYNGEERAKGNILERFSAQQFPDLHSELNLSSLELGDSALYFCASSVDGQGDNEQFFGPGTRLTVL.

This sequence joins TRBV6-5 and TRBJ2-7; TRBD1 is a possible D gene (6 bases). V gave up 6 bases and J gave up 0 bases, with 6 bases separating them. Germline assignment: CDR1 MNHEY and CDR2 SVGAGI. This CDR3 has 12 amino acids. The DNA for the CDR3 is TGTGCCAGCAGGGACAGCTCCTACGAGCAGTACTTC. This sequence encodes CASRDSSYEQYF.

CDR3 protein: CSARRSGAYNEQFF. CDR3 DNA: TGCAGCGCGAGGCGAAGCGGAGCCTACAATGAGCAGTTCTTC. This chain links TRBV29-1 with TRBJ2-1; D is possibly TRBD2 (5 bases). This CDR3 comprises 14 residues. CDR1 and CDR2 from the germline V gene are SQVTM and ANQGSEA. Trimming took 7 bases from V and 2 from J, leaving 15 bases between them.

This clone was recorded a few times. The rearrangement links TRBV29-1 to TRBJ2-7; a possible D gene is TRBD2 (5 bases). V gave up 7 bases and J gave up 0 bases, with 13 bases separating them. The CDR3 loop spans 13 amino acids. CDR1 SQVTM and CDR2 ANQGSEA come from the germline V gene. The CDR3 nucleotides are TGCAGCGCCCAACGAGGGTCCTCCTACGAGCAGTACTTC. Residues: CSAQRGSSYEQYF.